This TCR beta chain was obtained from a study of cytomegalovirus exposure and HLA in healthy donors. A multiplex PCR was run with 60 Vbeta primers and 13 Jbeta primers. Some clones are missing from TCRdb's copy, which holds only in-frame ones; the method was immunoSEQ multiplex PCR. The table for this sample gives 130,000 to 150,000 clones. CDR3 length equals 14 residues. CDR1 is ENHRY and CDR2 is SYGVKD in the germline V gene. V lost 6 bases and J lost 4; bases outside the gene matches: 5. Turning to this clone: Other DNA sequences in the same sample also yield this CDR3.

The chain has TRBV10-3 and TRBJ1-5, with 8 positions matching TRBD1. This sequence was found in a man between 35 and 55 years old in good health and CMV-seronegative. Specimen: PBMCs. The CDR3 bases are TGTGCCATCAGGGGGACAGGAGGAAATCAGCCCCAGCATTTT. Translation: CAIRGTGGNQPQHF.